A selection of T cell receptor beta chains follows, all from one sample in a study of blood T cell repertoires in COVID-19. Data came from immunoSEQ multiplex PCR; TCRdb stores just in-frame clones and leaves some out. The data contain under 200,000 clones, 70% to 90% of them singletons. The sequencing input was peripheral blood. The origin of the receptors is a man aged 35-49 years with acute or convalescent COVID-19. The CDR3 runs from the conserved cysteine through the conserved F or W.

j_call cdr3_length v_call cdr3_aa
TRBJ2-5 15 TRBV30 CAWSVSQGTKETQYF
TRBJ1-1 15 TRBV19 CASSSAAGQNTEAFF
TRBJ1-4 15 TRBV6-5 CASSYQDRSNEKLFF
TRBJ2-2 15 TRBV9 CASSEQGRSTGELFF
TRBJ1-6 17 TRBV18 CASSGGGEGSYNSPLHF
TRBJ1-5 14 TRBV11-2 CASSPTAEPGTQHF
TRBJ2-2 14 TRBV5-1 CASSPGTGAGELFF
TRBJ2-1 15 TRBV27 CASSPGGSSYNEQFF
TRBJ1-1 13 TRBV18 CASSPLENTEAFF
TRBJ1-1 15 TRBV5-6 CASSPYTPTRTEAFF
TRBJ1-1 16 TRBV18 CASSPKLGTLNTEAFF
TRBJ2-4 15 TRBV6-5 CASSSSQAGKNIQYF
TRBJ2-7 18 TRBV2 CASSREGLKGQGSSEQYF
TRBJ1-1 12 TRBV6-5 CASNRLYTEAFF
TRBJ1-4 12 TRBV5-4 CASSLSGEKLFF
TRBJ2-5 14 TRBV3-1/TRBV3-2 CASSQVSRAETQYF
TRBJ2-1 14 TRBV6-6 CASNTGTRYSEQFF
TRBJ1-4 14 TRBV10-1 CASSATGRGEKLFF
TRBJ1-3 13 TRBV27 CASSTGQGNTIYF
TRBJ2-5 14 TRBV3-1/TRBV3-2 CASSRASGGETQYF
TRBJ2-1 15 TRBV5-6 CASSLGRLADNEQFF
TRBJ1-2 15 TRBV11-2 CASSLDARSSYGYTF
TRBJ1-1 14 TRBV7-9 CAEEGLIENTEAFF
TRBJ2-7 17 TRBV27 CASRTSVGQGPSYEQYF
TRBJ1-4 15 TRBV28 CASRFQTGGSEKLFF
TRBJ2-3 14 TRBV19 CASSIGAGADTQYF
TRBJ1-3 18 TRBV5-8 CASSDELEDRVGGNTIYF
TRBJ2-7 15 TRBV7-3 CASSLMGASSYEQYF
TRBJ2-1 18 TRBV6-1 CASSATLGTGGYYNEQFF
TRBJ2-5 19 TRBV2 CASSQTLAGGLGFQETQYF
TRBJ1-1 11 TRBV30 CAWRGDTEAFF
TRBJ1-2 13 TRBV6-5 CASKGGVGYGYTF
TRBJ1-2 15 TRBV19 CATAVEQGGLYGYTF
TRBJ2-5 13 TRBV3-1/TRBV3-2 CASSQDNRETQYF
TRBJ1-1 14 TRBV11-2 CASSFQHENTEAFF
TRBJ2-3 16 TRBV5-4 CASSPLDRDYTDTQYF
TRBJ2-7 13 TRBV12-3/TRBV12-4 CASSLGATNEQYF
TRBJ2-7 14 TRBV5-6 CASSTGLGGYEQYF
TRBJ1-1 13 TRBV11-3 CASSFIGGTEAFF
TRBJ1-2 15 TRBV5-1 CASRSGTEANYGYTF